These T cell receptor beta chains were read from a single sample in a study of metastatic and nonmetastatic thyroid tumors. TCRdb re-clonotyped the PCR reads via MiXCR. The sample has tens of thousands of clones, approximately 13% seen once; the top ten hold around 9%. The sequenced material came from tumor tissue. These TCRs come from a female donor with papillary thyroid cancer or a benign thyroid nodule (not recorded which). Some clones in this sample may be carry-over from other donors' samples. Both conserved end residues are part of each CDR3. D genes are given only for firm matches. The size of a clone is reported for some rows only, either as once, few or many, or as a class for expanded clones.

>TRBV3-1|TRBJ1-2|NA|NA
TGTGCCAGCAGGAAATTCTGGACCGGGGGCTACACCTTC
CASRKFWTGGYTF
>TRBV5-1|TRBJ2-7|TRBD1|many
TGCGCCAGCAGCTTGCAGGGGGTCGCCTACGAGCAGTACTTC
CASSLQGVAYEQYF
>TRBV11-1|TRBJ2-7|TRBD1|few
TGTGCCAGCACAAGACAGGGCCACGAGCAGTACTTC
CASTRQGHEQYF
>TRBV5-4|TRBJ2-7|NA|many
TGTGCCAGCAGCTTGGGGCAGTCCCACGAGCAGTACTTC
CASSLGQSHEQYF
>TRBV20-1|TRBJ2-7|TRBD2|NA
TGCAGTGCCCCGGACCGGGGGGATAGGCCCTACGAGCAGTACTTC
CSAPDRGDRPYEQYF
>TRBV25-1|TRBJ1-1|TRBD1|NA
TGTTCCAGCAGTGAATCCCGGACAGGGCCTACTGAAGCTTTCTTT
CSSSESRTGPTEAFF
>TRBV7-8|TRBJ2-5|TRBD2|NA
TGTGCCAGCAACCCCCCGGGAGGCATGGAGACCCAGTACTTC
CASNPPGGMETQYF
>TRBV20-1|TRBJ2-5|NA|many
TGCAGTGCCCGATCCCCGGGTCTGGGGGAGACCCAGTACTTC
CSARSPGLGETQYF
>TRBV19|TRBJ1-1|NA|NA
TGTGCCAGTACGCACCGGGGACGGGCTTTCTTT
CASTHRGRAFF
>TRBV5-8|TRBJ1-2|TRBD1|many
TGTGCCAGCAGCGAGGGACAGCTCTATGGCTACACCTTC
CASSEGQLYGYTF
>TRBV5-1|TRBJ2-3|NA|many
TGCGCCAGCACCCGAGACGGAACCACAGATACGCAGTATTTT
CASTRDGTTDTQYF
>TRBV12-3/TRBV12-4|TRBJ2-1|NA|many
TGTGCCAGCAACCGAAGCCCCGATCCTGAGCAGTTCTTC
CASNRSPDPEQFF
>TRBV12-3/TRBV12-4|TRBJ2-3|NA|many
TGTGCCAGCAGTTTGGCGGGAAACTCATACACAGATACGCAGTATTTT
CASSLAGNSYTDTQYF
>TRBV5-1|TRBJ1-1|NA|few
TGCGCCAGCAGCTTGGCTTCCGGCCCGAACACTGAAGCTTTCTTT
CASSLASGPNTEAFF
>TRBV7-9|TRBJ2-2|NA|NA
TGTGCCAGCAGCTTCTCGGGCTTGAGCACCGGGGAGCTGTTTTTT
CASSFSGLSTGELFF
>TRBV5-1|TRBJ2-1|NA|many
TGCGCCAGCAGCTCACAAGCCCCACCCCTCTACAATGAGCAGTTCTTC
CASSSQAPPLYNEQFF
>TRBV7-3|TRBJ2-3|NA|many
TGTGCCAGCAGCCCGGGGCCCACAGATACGCAGTATTTT
CASSPGPTDTQYF
>TRBV5-1|TRBJ2-5|NA|once
TGCGCCAGCAGCTTGCGCGGGTTCCAAGGAGAGACCCAGTACTTC
CASSLRGFQGETQYF
>TRBV15|TRBJ2-3|NA|NA
TGTGCCACCAGCAGCCCAGGGACTGTCAGCACAGATACGCAGTATTTT
CATSSPGTVSTDTQYF
>TRBV3-1|TRBJ2-7|NA|many
TGTGCCAGCAGCCACCGACCGGACCGCGGGTACGAGCAGTACTTC
CASSHRPDRGYEQYF
>TRBV9|TRBJ2-3|NA|many
TGTGCCAGCAGCCCAGCAGGAGTCTATGAAGATACGCAGTATTTT
CASSPAGVYEDTQYF
>TRBV11-1|TRBJ2-1|NA|NA
TGTGCCAGCAGCTTAGTGCCGCGGCAATACAATGAGCAGTTCTTC
CASSLVPRQYNEQFF
>TRBV11-3|TRBJ2-3|TRBD2|many
TGTGCCAGCAGCCGACTAGCGGGGTCAGATACGCAGTATTTT
CASSRLAGSDTQYF
>TRBV2|TRBJ2-1|TRBD2|many
TGTGCCAGCAGTGAAGCGGCTAGCGGGAATGGTGAGCAGTTCTTC
CASSEAASGNGEQFF
>TRBV6-2/TRBV6-3|TRBJ2-7|TRBD1|many
TGTGCCACTCTACCCGGGACAGAGTACTACGAGCAGTACTTC
CATLPGTEYYEQYF
>TRBV4-1|TRBJ2-7|TRBD2|many
TGCGCCAGCAGCCAAGCTGCGACTAGCAGGTACGAGCAGTACTTC
CASSQAATSRYEQYF
>TRBV27|TRBJ2-7|TRBD1|many
TGTGCCAGCAGTTTCCTGGGACAGGGGGCAAATACCTACGAGCAGTACTTC
CASSFLGQGANTYEQYF
>TRBV18|TRBJ1-4|TRBD1|NA
TGTGCCAGCTCACCACTTTTACAGGGGGCTAATGAAAAACTGCTTTTT
CASSPLLQGANEKLLF
>TRBV9|TRBJ2-7|NA|many
TGTGCCAGCAGCCCCGTCAGGGGAGGCTACGAGCAGTACTTC
CASSPVRGGYEQYF
>TRBV9|TRBJ2-1|NA|many
TGTGCCAGCAGCGTAGGCTACTACCCAAGCTCCTACAATGAGCAGTTCTTC
CASSVGYYPSSYNEQFF
>TRBV2|TRBJ1-1|NA|NA
TGTGCCAGCAGTAAACCGAACACTGAAGCTTTCTTT
CASSKPNTEAFF
>TRBV29-1|TRBJ2-1|NA|few
TGCAGCGTTTCCGGATTCGGGAGCAATGAGCAGTTCTTC
CSVSGFGSNEQFF
>TRBV24-1|TRBJ2-5|TRBD1|few
TGTGCCACCAGTGATTTCGACAGGGGTCAAGAGACCCAGTACTTC
CATSDFDRGQETQYF
>TRBV5-1|TRBJ2-2|TRBD1|NA
TGCGCCAGCAGTCGGACAGGGGGCGGTATCGACGCCGGGGAGCTGTTTTTT
CASSRTGGGIDAGELFF
>TRBV10-3|TRBJ2-6|NA|NA
TGTGCCATCAGTCGGTCTGTGACTGGGGCCAACGTCCTGACTTTC
CAISRSVTGANVLTF
>TRBV6-5|TRBJ2-2|NA|NA
TGTGCCAGCAGTTACTGGGTTCCTTCAGGGTCCGGGGATCTGTTTTTT
CASSYWVPSGSGDLFF
>TRBV6-1|TRBJ2-7|TRBD2|NA
TGTGCCAGCAGTCTGGGGCTAGCGGCCTACGATCAGTACTTC
CASSLGLAAYDQYF
>TRBV19|TRBJ2-1|NA|many
TGTGCCAGTAGTCTAGGAGCTTGGGAGCAGTTCTTC
CASSLGAWEQFF
>TRBV12-3/TRBV12-4|TRBJ2-4|TRBD2|many
TGTGCCAGCAGTTCCAGCGGGAGGGCCGGAAACATTCAGTACTTC
CASSSSGRAGNIQYF
>TRBV7-9|TRBJ1-6|TRBD1|many
TGTGCCAGCAGCGCCGGACAGGGGCAAAATTCACCCCTCCACTTT
CASSAGQGQNSPLHF
>TRBV7-2|TRBJ1-2|NA|many
TGTGCCAGCAGCCCTTCCTTAGGCGGCTACACCTTC
CASSPSLGGYTF
>TRBV30|TRBJ1-5|TRBD1|many
TGTGCCTGGAGTCGAATGGGGACAGAGAATCAGCCCCAGCATTTT
CAWSRMGTENQPQHF
>TRBV15|TRBJ2-1|NA|few
TGTGCCACCAGCAAAGAAGGGGGGGCAAGCAGATACAATGAGCAGTTCTTC
CATSKEGGASRYNEQFF
>TRBV24-1|TRBJ1-1|NA|once
TGTGCCACCAGTGTCTACGGGACATGGTCAACTGAAGCTTTCTTT
CATSVYGTWSTEAFF
>TRBV7-9|TRBJ1-3|TRBD1|many
TGTGCCAGCAGCACCCCCGACAGGGTATTCTTTGGAAACACCATATATTTT
CASSTPDRVFFGNTIYF
>TRBV20-1|TRBJ1-1|NA|many
TGCAGTGCTAGAACCAGGGACTTTGACACTGAAGCTTTCTTT
CSARTRDFDTEAFF
>TRBV5-1|TRBJ2-2|NA|NA
TGCGCCAGCAGCCGTACTATGTCGTGGGGAAACACCGGGGAGCTGTTTTTT
CASSRTMSWGNTGELFF
>TRBV5-1|TRBJ1-5|NA|many
TGCGCCAGCAGCTTAGGCAGTCCTAGTTATAGCAATCAGCCCCAGCATTTT
CASSLGSPSYSNQPQHF
>TRBV6-1|TRBJ1-1|NA|many
TGTGCCAGCAAGTTTGCTACAGGGCGAATGAACACTGAAGCTTTCTTT
CASKFATGRMNTEAFF
>TRBV4-2|TRBJ2-2|NA|many
TGTGCCAGCAGTCAGTGGGGGACATTTACCCGAAAAGGGGAGCTGTTTTTT
CASSQWGTFTRKGELFF
>TRBV6-5|TRBJ2-1|TRBD2|many
TGTGCCAGCAGTTACTCTGGGTCGGCTAGCGGCAATAGATACAATGAGCAGTTCTTC
CASSYSGSASGNRYNEQFF
>TRBV28|TRBJ1-4|NA|many
TGTGCCAGCAGATCAGGGAGCGAGCTTAATGAAAAACTGTTTTTT
CASRSGSELNEKLFF
>TRBV19|TRBJ1-1|TRBD1|many
TGTGCCAGTAGTGACAGGGGCACTGAAGCTTTCTTT
CASSDRGTEAFF
>TRBV5-1|TRBJ2-7|TRBD2|many
TGCGCCAGCAGCTTGGTGACTAGCGGGAGCTCCTACGAGCAGTACTTC
CASSLVTSGSSYEQYF
>TRBV20-1|TRBJ2-3|TRBD1|many
TGCAGTGCTAGAGAACAGGGGTTCGGTACGCAGTATTTT
CSAREQGFGTQYF
>TRBV20-1|TRBJ1-6|NA|NA
TGCAGTGCTAGGGGGGGAATGATAAGCTCCTATAATTCACCCCTCCACTTT
CSARGGMISSYNSPLHF
>TRBV6-1|TRBJ2-3|TRBD2|few
TGTGCCAGCGAAAAGGCGGGAGGGGCCGTGGATACGCAGTATTTT
CASEKAGGAVDTQYF
>TRBV2|TRBJ1-1|NA|many
TGTGCCAGCCGTACAGGGATGAGGACTGAAGCTTTCTTT
CASRTGMRTEAFF
>TRBV3-1|TRBJ2-3|TRBD2|few
TGTGCCAGCAGCCGAAGATTAGTAGCGGGAGGGGTCACAGATACGCAGTATTTT
CASSRRLVAGGVTDTQYF